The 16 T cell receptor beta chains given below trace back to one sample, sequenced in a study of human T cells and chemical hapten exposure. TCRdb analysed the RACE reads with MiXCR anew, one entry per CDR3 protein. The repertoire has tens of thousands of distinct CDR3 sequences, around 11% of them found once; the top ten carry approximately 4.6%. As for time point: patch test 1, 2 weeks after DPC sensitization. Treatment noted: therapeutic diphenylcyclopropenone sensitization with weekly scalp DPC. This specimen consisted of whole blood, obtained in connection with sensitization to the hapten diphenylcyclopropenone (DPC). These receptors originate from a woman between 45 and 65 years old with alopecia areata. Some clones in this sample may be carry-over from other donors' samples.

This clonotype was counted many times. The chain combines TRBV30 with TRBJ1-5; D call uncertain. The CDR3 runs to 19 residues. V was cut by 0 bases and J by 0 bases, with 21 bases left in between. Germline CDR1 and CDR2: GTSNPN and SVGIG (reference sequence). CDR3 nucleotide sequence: TGTGCCTGGAGTGTACAGCCCACCACTGGGATGTATAGCAATCAGCCCCAGCATTTT. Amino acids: CAWSVQPTTGMYSNQPQHF.

As DNA, the CDR3 is TGTGCCAGCAGCCAAGGTTCCTCTAGCGGGAGCTCCTCCTACAATGAGCAGTTCTTC. This gives the protein CASSQGSSSGSSSYNEQFF. The chain carries TRBV3-1 and TRBJ2-1; 10 nucleotides align to TRBD2. Germline CDR1 reads LGHDT; CDR2 reads YNNKEL (reference sequence). This CDR3 region has 19 residues. V dropped 1 base and J dropped 0; count of bases not matched to a gene: 9.

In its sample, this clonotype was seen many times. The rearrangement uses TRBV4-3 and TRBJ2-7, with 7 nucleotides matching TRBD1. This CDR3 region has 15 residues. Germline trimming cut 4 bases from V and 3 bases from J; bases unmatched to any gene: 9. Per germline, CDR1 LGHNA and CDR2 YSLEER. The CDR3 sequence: CASSLWTGRLYEQYF. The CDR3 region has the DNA TGCGCCAGCAGCCTTTGGACAGGCCGACTCTACGAGCAGTACTTC.

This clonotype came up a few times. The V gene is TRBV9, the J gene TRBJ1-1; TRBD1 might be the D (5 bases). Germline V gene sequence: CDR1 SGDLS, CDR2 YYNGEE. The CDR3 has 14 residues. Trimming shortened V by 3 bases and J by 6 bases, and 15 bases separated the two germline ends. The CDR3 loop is CASSAQGIISEAFF. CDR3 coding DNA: TGTGCCAGCAGCGCTCAGGGAATAATTTCTGAAGCTTTCTTT.

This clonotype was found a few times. In DNA form, the CDR3 reads TGTGCCAGCAGCCAAGTGGTCCCCAGCGGGAGGACTAATGAGCAGTTCTTC. It codes for CASSQVVPSGRTNEQFF. J is TRBJ2-1 and V is TRBV4-2; TRBD2 agrees at 9 bases. The germline V gene has CDR1 LGHNA and CDR2 YNFKEQ. With 1 base clipped from V and 7 bases from J, the junction kept 11 bases outside the gene matches. The CDR3 has 17 amino acids.

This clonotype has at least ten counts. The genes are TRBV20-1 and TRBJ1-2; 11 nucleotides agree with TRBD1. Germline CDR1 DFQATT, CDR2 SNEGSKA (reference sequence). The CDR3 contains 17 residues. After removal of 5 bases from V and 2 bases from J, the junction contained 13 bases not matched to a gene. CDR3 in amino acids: CSAHPGQGGPRNYGYTF. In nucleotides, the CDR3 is TGCAGTGCTCATCCGGGACAGGGGGGCCCTAGGAACTATGGCTACACCTTC.

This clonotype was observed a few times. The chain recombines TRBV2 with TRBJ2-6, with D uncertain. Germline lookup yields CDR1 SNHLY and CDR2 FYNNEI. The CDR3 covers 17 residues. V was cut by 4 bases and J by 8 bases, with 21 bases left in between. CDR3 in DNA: TGTGCCAGCAGTGGGACGCACCCTTCTCTGGGGTCCAACGTCCTGACTTTC. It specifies CASSGTHPSLGSNVLTF.

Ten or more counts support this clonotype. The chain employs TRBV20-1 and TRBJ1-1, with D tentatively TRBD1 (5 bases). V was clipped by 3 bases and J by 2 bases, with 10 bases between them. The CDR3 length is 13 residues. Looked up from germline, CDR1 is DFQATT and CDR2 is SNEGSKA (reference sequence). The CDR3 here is CSARGTVNTEAFF. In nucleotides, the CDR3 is TGCAGTGCTAGGGGGACGGTAAACACTGAAGCTTTCTTT.

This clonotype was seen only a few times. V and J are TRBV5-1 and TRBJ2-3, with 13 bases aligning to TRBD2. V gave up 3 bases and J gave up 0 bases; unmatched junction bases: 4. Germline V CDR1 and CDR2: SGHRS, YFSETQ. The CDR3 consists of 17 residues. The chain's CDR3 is CASSWTSGGGSTDTQYF. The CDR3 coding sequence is TGCGCCAGCAGCTGGACTAGCGGGGGCGGTAGCACAGATACGCAGTATTTT.

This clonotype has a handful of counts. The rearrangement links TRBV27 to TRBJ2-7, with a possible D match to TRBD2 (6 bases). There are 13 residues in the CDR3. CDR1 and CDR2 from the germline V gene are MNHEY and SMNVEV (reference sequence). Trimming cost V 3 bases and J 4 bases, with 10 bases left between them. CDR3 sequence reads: CASSFRGTYEQYF. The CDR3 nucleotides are TGTGCCAGCAGTTTTCGCGGGACTTACGAGCAGTACTTC.

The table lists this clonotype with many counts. Written as DNA, the CDR3 is TGCGCCAGCAGCCGCACCCGACAGGACACTGAAGCTTTCTTT. This gives the protein CASSRTRQDTEAFF. The chain combines TRBV5-1 with TRBJ1-1, with a tentative D call TRBD1 (6 bases). This CDR3 contains 14 residues. Germline V lookup: CDR1 SGHRS, CDR2 YFSETQ. V lost 4 bases and J lost 3, with 13 bases in between.

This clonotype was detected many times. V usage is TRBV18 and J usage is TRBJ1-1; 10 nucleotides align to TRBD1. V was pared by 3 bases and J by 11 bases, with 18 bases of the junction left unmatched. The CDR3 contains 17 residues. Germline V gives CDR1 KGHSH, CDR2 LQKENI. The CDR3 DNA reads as TGTGCCAGCTCACCCGCAGAGCTGGGACAGGGGTCCCCCGTGGCTTTCTTT. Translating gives CASSPAELGQGSPVAFF.

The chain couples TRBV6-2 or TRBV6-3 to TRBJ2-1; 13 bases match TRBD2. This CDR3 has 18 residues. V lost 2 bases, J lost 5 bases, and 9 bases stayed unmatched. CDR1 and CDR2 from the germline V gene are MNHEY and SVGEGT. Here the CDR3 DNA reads TGTGCCAGCAGTTACCTGGGGGGACTAGCGGGAAGCAACAATGAGCAGTTCTTC. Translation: CASSYLGGLAGSNNEQFF.

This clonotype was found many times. The CDR3 DNA is TGTGCCAGTGGGGGGAGGGTATCAAATCAGCCCCAGCATTTT. Translation: CASGGRVSNQPQHF. The rearrangement links TRBV6-1 to TRBJ1-5, with D possibly TRBD1 on 5 matching bases. Trimming cost V 9 bases and J 4 bases, with 16 bases left between them. CDR1 is MNHNS and CDR2 is SASEGT in the germline V gene. CDR3 length: 14 residues.

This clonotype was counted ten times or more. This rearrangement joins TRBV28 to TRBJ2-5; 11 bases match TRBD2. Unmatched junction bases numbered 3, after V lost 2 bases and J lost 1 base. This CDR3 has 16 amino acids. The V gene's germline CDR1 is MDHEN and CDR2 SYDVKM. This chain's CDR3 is CASSLMTSGTQETQYF. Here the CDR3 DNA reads TGTGCCAGCAGTTTAATGACTAGCGGGACCCAAGAGACCCAGTACTTC.

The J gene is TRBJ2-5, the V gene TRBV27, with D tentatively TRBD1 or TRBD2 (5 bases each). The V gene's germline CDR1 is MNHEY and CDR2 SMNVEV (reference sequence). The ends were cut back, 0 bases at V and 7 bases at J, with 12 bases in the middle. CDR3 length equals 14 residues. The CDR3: CASSLSQGARTQYF. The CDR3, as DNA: TGTGCCAGCAGTTTATCCCAGGGAGCGCGGACCCAGTACTTC.